This is a list of T cell receptor beta chains from one sample in a study of beta chain features in type 1 diabetes. Measured with immunoSEQ multiplex PCR; TCRdb has only the in-frame clones, and not every one. Seen here are about 230,000 clones, 9% to 10% observed once, and the top ten hold approximately 0.03%. The sequenced sample consisted of naive CD4+ T cells from blood. These receptors originate from a woman younger than 30 in good health. Both conserved end residues are part of each CDR3. D genes are given only for firm matches. Not all rows give a size; the values are once, few, many and, for expanded clones, a class.

clone size: once
V gene: TRBV9
J gene: TRBJ1-4
D gene: TRBD1
CDR3 protein: CASSVAGQGGKLFF
CDR3 DNA: TGTGCCAGCAGCGTAGCTGGGCAGGGGGGAAAACTGTTTTTT

clone size: .
V gene: TRBV18
J gene: TRBJ1-5
D gene: TRBD1
CDR3 protein: CASSPRTGDNQPQHF
CDR3 DNA: TGTGCCAGCTCACCAAGGACAGGCGACAATCAGCCCCAGCATTTT

clone size: few
V gene: TRBV13
J gene: TRBJ1-1
D gene: .
CDR3 protein: CASSSYHRDREAFF
CDR3 DNA: TGTGCCAGCAGCTCTTACCACAGGGATAGGGAAGCTTTCTTT

clone size: few
V gene: TRBV6-5
J gene: TRBJ2-7
D gene: .
CDR3 protein: CASSHRSGEQYF
CDR3 DNA: TGTGCCAGCAGTCATCGTAGCGGCGAGCAGTACTTC

clone size: .
V gene: TRBV5-8
J gene: TRBJ2-7
D gene: .
CDR3 protein: CASSAGLLNYEQYF
CDR3 DNA: TGTGCCAGCAGCGCCGGACTACTAAACTACGAGCAGTACTTC

clone size: .
V gene: TRBV6-6
J gene: TRBJ2-3
D gene: .
CDR3 protein: CASSLTGGPSTDTQYF
CDR3 DNA: TGTGCCAGCAGTCTAACGGGGGGCCCTAGCACAGATACGCAGTATTTT

clone size: .
V gene: TRBV19
J gene: TRBJ2-2
D gene: TRBD1
CDR3 protein: CASSPGQGMVGNTGELFF
CDR3 DNA: TGTGCCAGTAGTCCCGGACAGGGAATGGTCGGGAACACCGGGGAGCTGTTTTTT

clone size: .
V gene: TRBV5-6
J gene: TRBJ2-5
D gene: TRBD1
CDR3 protein: CASRRQGILEETQYF
CDR3 DNA: TGTGCCAGCAGAAGACAGGGGATTTTGGAAGAGACCCAGTACTTC

clone size: .
V gene: TRBV11-2
J gene: TRBJ1-4
D gene: TRBD1
CDR3 protein: CASSYHRGTNEKLFF
CDR3 DNA: TGTGCCAGCAGCTACCACAGGGGAACTAATGAAAAACTGTTTTTT

clone size: few
V gene: TRBV7-3
J gene: TRBJ2-5
D gene: TRBD2
CDR3 protein: CASSFSSGGQTQYF
CDR3 DNA: TGTGCCAGCAGCTTTTCTAGCGGGGGGCAGACCCAGTACTTC

clone size: few
V gene: TRBV7-2
J gene: TRBJ2-1
D gene: .
CDR3 protein: CASSLDTGSGTYNEQFF
CDR3 DNA: TGTGCCAGCAGCTTAGATACAGGTAGCGGAACCTACAATGAGCAGTTCTTC

clone size: few
V gene: TRBV5-4
J gene: TRBJ2-2
D gene: .
CDR3 protein: CASSLVARGGELFF
CDR3 DNA: TGTGCCAGCAGCTTGGTTGCGCGGGGCGGGGAGCTGTTTTTT

clone size: .
V gene: TRBV27
J gene: TRBJ1-2
D gene: .
CDR3 protein: CASRTGFYGYTF
CDR3 DNA: TGTGCCAGCAGGACAGGTTTTTATGGCTACACCTTC

clone size: .
V gene: TRBV5-6
J gene: TRBJ1-2
D gene: .
CDR3 protein: CASSPRAWTRGYTF
CDR3 DNA: TGTGCCAGCAGCCCCAGGGCTTGGACGAGGGGCTACACCTTC

clone size: .
V gene: TRBV5-4
J gene: TRBJ2-5
D gene: TRBD2
CDR3 protein: CASSSFWASGGAASETQYF
CDR3 DNA: TGTGCCAGCAGCTCCTTTTGGGCTAGCGGGGGGGCGGCAAGCGAGACCCAGTACTTC

clone size: .
V gene: TRBV5-1
J gene: TRBJ1-2
D gene: .
CDR3 protein: CASSRGGDPNYGYTF
CDR3 DNA: TGCGCCAGCAGCCGCGGGGGGGATCCGAACTATGGCTACACCTTC

clone size: few
V gene: TRBV9
J gene: TRBJ2-1
D gene: .
CDR3 protein: CASSVGLGVGEQFF
CDR3 DNA: TGTGCCAGCAGCGTAGGACTAGGTGTAGGTGAGCAGTTCTTC

clone size: few
V gene: TRBV11-1
J gene: TRBJ1-1
D gene: .
CDR3 protein: CASSEDSTAEAFF
CDR3 DNA: TGTGCCAGCAGCGAAGACAGTACGGCTGAAGCTTTCTTT

clone size: .
V gene: TRBV5-1
J gene: TRBJ1-6
D gene: TRBD1
CDR3 protein: CASSLVPAMTGKNSPLHF
CDR3 DNA: TGCGCCAGCAGCTTGGTTCCGGCCATGACAGGGAAGAATTCACCCCTCCACTTT

clone size: few
V gene: TRBV10-1
J gene: TRBJ2-5
D gene: .
CDR3 protein: CASSENRGLQETQYF
CDR3 DNA: TGCGCCAGCAGTGAGAACCGGGGACTCCAAGAGACCCAGTACTTC

clone size: few
V gene: TRBV5-1
J gene: TRBJ2-7
D gene: TRBD2
CDR3 protein: CASSGGTSGSYEQYF
CDR3 DNA: TGCGCCAGCAGCGGGGGAACTAGCGGCTCCTACGAGCAGTACTTC

clone size: few
V gene: TRBV5-6
J gene: TRBJ2-1
D gene: .
CDR3 protein: CASSFQVVNYNEQFF
CDR3 DNA: TGTGCCAGCAGTTTTCAGGTAGTGAACTACAATGAGCAGTTCTTC

clone size: .
V gene: TRBV6-5
J gene: TRBJ2-7
D gene: TRBD2
CDR3 protein: CASSHSGTSKDEQYF
CDR3 DNA: TGTGCCAGCAGTCACTCCGGGACTAGCAAGGACGAGCAGTACTTC

clone size: many
V gene: TRBV7-9
J gene: TRBJ2-7
D gene: .
CDR3 protein: CASSLSLEQYF
CDR3 DNA: TGTGCCAGCAGCCTAAGCCTCGAGCAGTACTTC

clone size: few
V gene: TRBV18
J gene: TRBJ2-6
D gene: TRBD2
CDR3 protein: CASSPLPVAGVSGANVLTF
CDR3 DNA: TGTGCCAGCTCACCACTACCGGTAGCGGGAGTGTCTGGGGCCAACGTCCTGACTTTC

clone size: few
V gene: TRBV19
J gene: TRBJ2-1
D gene: .
CDR3 protein: CASSIAGTRSPSYNEQFF
CDR3 DNA: TGTGCCAGTAGTATAGCCGGGACTCGTTCCCCCTCCTACAATGAGCAGTTCTTC

clone size: many
V gene: TRBV28
J gene: TRBJ2-5
D gene: .
CDR3 protein: CATNQETQYF
CDR3 DNA: TGTGCCACCAATCAAGAGACCCAGTACTTC

clone size: few
V gene: TRBV7-2
J gene: TRBJ1-2
D gene: .
CDR3 protein: CASSLTLLGYTF
CDR3 DNA: TGTGCCAGCAGCTTAACCCTCCTAGGCTACACCTTC

clone size: few
V gene: TRBV6-5
J gene: TRBJ2-2
D gene: TRBD1
CDR3 protein: CASSQGQGNGELFF
CDR3 DNA: TGTGCCAGCAGTCAGGGACAGGGGAACGGGGAGCTGTTTTTT

clone size: .
V gene: TRBV6-5
J gene: TRBJ2-2
D gene: .
CDR3 protein: CASSYSIGRVTGELFF
CDR3 DNA: TGTGCCAGCAGTTACTCAATAGGGCGGGTCACCGGGGAGCTGTTTTTT

clone size: few
V gene: TRBV30
J gene: TRBJ2-1
D gene: .
CDR3 protein: CAWRDPSAYNEQFF
CDR3 DNA: TGTGCCTGGAGAGACCCTAGCGCTTACAATGAGCAGTTCTTC

clone size: .
V gene: TRBV7-2
J gene: TRBJ1-3
D gene: TRBD1
CDR3 protein: CASSRDRAQSGNTIYF
CDR3 DNA: TGTGCCAGCAGCCGGGACAGGGCTCAGTCTGGAAACACCATATATTTT

clone size: .
V gene: TRBV5-1
J gene: TRBJ1-2
D gene: .
CDR3 protein: CASSLADFLPNYGYTF
CDR3 DNA: TGCGCCAGCAGCTTGGCCGATTTCCTACCCAACTATGGCTACACCTTC

clone size: .
V gene: TRBV5-1
J gene: TRBJ2-7
D gene: TRBD2
CDR3 protein: CASRRGASGETYEQYF
CDR3 DNA: TGCGCCAGCCGCCGAGGGGCTAGCGGGGAAACCTACGAGCAGTACTTC

clone size: few
V gene: TRBV5-1
J gene: TRBJ1-1
D gene: .
CDR3 protein: CASSLAFIPSGTEAFF
CDR3 DNA: TGCGCCAGCAGCTTGGCCTTCATCCCCTCGGGCACTGAAGCTTTCTTT

clone size: .
V gene: TRBV10-3
J gene: TRBJ2-5
D gene: .
CDR3 protein: CAISVGGPETQYF
CDR3 DNA: TGTGCCATCAGTGTAGGGGGTCCGGAGACCCAGTACTTC

clone size: few
V gene: TRBV2
J gene: TRBJ2-1
D gene: TRBD2
CDR3 protein: CASSEAGIRTSGRGFF
CDR3 DNA: TGTGCCAGCAGTGAAGCGGGGATAAGGACTAGCGGCCGTGGGTTCTTC

clone size: .
V gene: TRBV27
J gene: TRBJ1-3
D gene: .
CDR3 protein: CASSSGAGNTIYF
CDR3 DNA: TGTGCCAGCAGTTCAGGGGCTGGAAACACCATATATTTT

clone size: few
V gene: TRBV6-6
J gene: TRBJ2-6
D gene: .
CDR3 protein: CASSYPQGSGANVLTF
CDR3 DNA: TGTGCCAGCAGTTACCCCCAGGGGTCTGGGGCCAACGTCCTGACTTTC

clone size: few
V gene: TRBV5-1
J gene: TRBJ2-1
D gene: TRBD2
CDR3 protein: CASRPGTSVYNEQFF
CDR3 DNA: TGCGCCAGCAGGCCCGGGACTAGCGTATACAATGAGCAGTTCTTC

clone size: .
V gene: TRBV5-1
J gene: TRBJ2-7
D gene: .
CDR3 protein: CASSVLVDPYYEQYF
CDR3 DNA: TGCGCCAGCAGCGTGCTGGTAGATCCGTACTACGAGCAGTACTTC

clone size: few
V gene: TRBV25-1
J gene: TRBJ2-7
D gene: TRBD1
CDR3 protein: CASSALGQGEGEQYF
CDR3 DNA: TGTGCCAGCAGTGCCCTAGGACAGGGGGAAGGCGAGCAGTACTTC

clone size: few
V gene: TRBV29-1
J gene: TRBJ2-2
D gene: TRBD1
CDR3 protein: CSAQGAANTGELFF
CDR3 DNA: TGCAGCGCACAGGGGGCCGCGAACACCGGGGAGCTGTTTTTT

clone size: few
V gene: TRBV5-1
J gene: TRBJ2-5
D gene: .
CDR3 protein: CASSLTVQETQYF
CDR3 DNA: TGCGCCAGCAGCTTGACAGTTCAAGAGACCCAGTACTTC

clone size: .
V gene: TRBV4-3
J gene: TRBJ2-5
D gene: TRBD2
CDR3 protein: CASSQVALAGEETQYF
CDR3 DNA: TGCGCCAGCAGCCAAGTGGCTCTAGCGGGGGAAGAGACCCAGTACTTC

clone size: few
V gene: TRBV2
J gene: TRBJ2-7
D gene: TRBD2
CDR3 protein: CASGQAGGFRIEQYF
CDR3 DNA: TGTGCCAGCGGGCAAGCGGGGGGGTTTAGGATCGAGCAGTACTTC

clone size: few
V gene: TRBV29-1
J gene: TRBJ1-3
D gene: .
CDR3 protein: CSVEEGPGNTIYF
CDR3 DNA: TGCAGCGTTGAGGAGGGCCCTGGAAACACCATATATTTT